Reported below is one T cell receptor beta chain. This sample was included in a study of T cell responses to AZD1222 COVID-19 vaccine. Germline CDR1 is MNHEY and CDR2 is SVGAGI. Between the trimmed V and J ends, which lost 7 bases and 4 bases, there was a span of 11 bases. The CDR3 is 13 residues long. Generated by immunoSEQ multiplex PCR, the TCRdb table keeps only in-frame clones and is missing some. The sample lists under 150,000 clones; about 90% were seen once. The TCR was taken from an adult who received the AZD1222 COVID-19 vaccine. The chain joins TRBV6-5 to TRBJ2-1; D gene ambiguous. This specimen was peripheral blood, taken 28 days after the second AZD1222 dose. This chain's CDR3 is CASTPRRYNEQFF. The CDR3 nucleotides read TGTGCCAGCACCCCCCGGAGATACAATGAGCAGTTCTTC.